The T cell receptor (beta chain) described here comes from a study of CD8 T cells in ankylosing spondylitis. Points on this clonotype: Antigen: not known.

V trimming: 1 base; J trimming: 0 bases; junction bases outside the gene matches: 7. The CDR3 length is 17 residues. General study findings and limits: What seemed typical of ankylosing spondylitis blood was a TCR beta motif built from eight highly homologous variants. The clones that were linked to disease were reported to be significantly enriched in matched synovial fluid samples from ankylosing spondylitis patients. Before this, some motif variants had been reported in reactive arthritis synovial fluid and blood. CD8+ cells made up the disease-linked clones, which were relatively rare in peripheral blood.

The authors made TCR beta libraries by quantitative 5'-RACE with molecular barcodes. TCRdb called the 5' RACE reads again in MiXCR, with one record for every CDR3 protein. The repertoire holds 200,000 to 250,000 distinct CDR3 sequences, around 20% seen once, with more than 40% in the top ten. The sequenced sample was blood, either unsorted or a sorted T cell fraction (not recorded which). The receptor's source is a male donor with ankylosing spondylitis. V is TRBV12-3 or TRBV12-4 and J is TRBJ2-3; TRBD2 matches at 7 bases. The CDR3 sequence: CASSLVVAGASTDTQYF. CDR3 in DNA: TGTGCCAGCAGTTTAGTGGTAGCGGGTGCTAGCACAGATACGCAGTATTTT.